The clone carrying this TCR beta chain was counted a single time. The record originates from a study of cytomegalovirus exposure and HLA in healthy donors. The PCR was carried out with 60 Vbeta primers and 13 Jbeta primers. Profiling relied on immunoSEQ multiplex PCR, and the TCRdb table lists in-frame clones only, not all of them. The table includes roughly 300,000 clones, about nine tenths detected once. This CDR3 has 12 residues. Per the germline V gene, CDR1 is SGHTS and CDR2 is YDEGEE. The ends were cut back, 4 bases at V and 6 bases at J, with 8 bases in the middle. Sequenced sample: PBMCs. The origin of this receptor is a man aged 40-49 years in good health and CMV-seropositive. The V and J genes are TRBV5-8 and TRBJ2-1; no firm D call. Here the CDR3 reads CASSGRVNEQFF. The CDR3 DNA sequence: TGTGCCAGCAGCGGTCGGGTCAATGAGCAGTTCTTC.